The 9 T cell receptor beta chains below were found in one sample sequenced in a study of blood T cell repertoires in COVID-19. Some clones are missing from TCRdb's copy, which holds only in-frame ones; the method was immunoSEQ multiplex PCR. Of under 80,000 clones in the sample, 70% to 90% are singletons; the top ten hold about 14%. Input material: peripheral blood. The receptors originated from a human donor in a cohort sampled during active COVID-19.

For this clone: The sample holds other DNA sequences that translate to the same CDR3. CDR3 protein: CASSLRGEQYF. The CDR3 DNA reads as TGTGCCAGCAGTTTAAGAGGCGAGCAGTACTTC. The rearrangement uses TRBV28 and TRBJ2-7; D is undetermined. The CDR3 loop spans 11 amino acids. V lost 2 bases, J lost 6 bases, and 5 bases lay in between. CDR1 and CDR2 from the germline V gene are MDHEN and SYDVKM.

The chain is built from TRBV11-2 and TRBJ1-2; 8 bases map to TRBD1. Per germline, CDR1 SGHAT and CDR2 FQNNGV. The CDR3 is 16 amino acids. V was clipped by 1 base and J by 4 bases; unmatched bases: 8. The CDR3, as DNA: TGTGCCAGCAGCTTAGGCCAGGGGGCGAGATCCTATGGCTACACCTTC. Translated: CASSLGQGARSYGYTF.

The chain couples TRBV2 to TRBJ2-2; 12 bases fit TRBD2. Germline CDR1 SNHLY, CDR2 FYNNEI. CDR3 size: 17 residues. Trimming took 7 bases from V and 2 from J; bases not matched to a gene: 8. The CDR3: CASIENGLAGNTGELFF. DNA for the CDR3: TGTGCCAGCATTGAGAATGGACTAGCGGGAAACACCGGGGAGCTGTTTTTT.

The genes are TRBV5-4 and TRBJ1-1, with D tentatively TRBD1 (6 bases). V lost 7 bases, J lost 1 base, and 11 bases lay in between. CDR1 SGHNT and CDR2 YYREEE come from the germline V gene (reference sequence). This CDR3 is built from 13 residues. Here the CDR3 reads CASGGGANTEAFF. CDR3 nucleotides: TGTGCCAGCGGGGGCGGAGCGAACACTGAAGCTTTCTTT.

The chain uses TRBV6-2 or TRBV6-3 and TRBJ1-2, with 9 bases lining up with TRBD1. V lost 6 bases, J lost 2 bases, and 10 bases stayed unmatched. Germline V gene data show CDR1 as MNHEY and CDR2 as SVGEGT. The CDR3 extends over 16 amino acids. CDR3 sequence: CASSPPGQGINYGYTF. CDR3 coding DNA: TGTGCCAGCAGCCCTCCGGGACAGGGTATCAACTATGGCTACACCTTC.

The chain joins TRBV10-3 to TRBJ2-7; weak D call: TRBD1 (7 bases). Germline CDR1 and CDR2: ENHRY and SYGVKD. The CDR3 sequence is 14 residues long. Trimming stripped 6 bases from V and 5 bases from J, with 17 bases between. CDR3 bases: TGTGCCATCAGGTTGACAGGGTCTAGCGACGAGCAGTACTTC. Translating gives CAIRLTGSSDEQYF.

The count of this clone is one. CDR3 loop: CAISERGAASSYNEQFF. CDR3 nucleotide sequence: TGTGCCATCAGTGAGAGAGGAGCTGCTAGCTCCTACAATGAGCAGTTCTTC. The rearrangement joins TRBV10-3 to TRBJ2-1, with D uncertain. Germline-derived CDR1 and CDR2 are ENHRY and SYGVKD. V was shortened by 2 bases and J by 0 bases, with 14 bases between the two germline ends. The CDR3 loop spans 17 amino acids.

This chain joins TRBV19 and TRBJ1-1; 8 positions match TRBD1. The germline V gene has CDR1 LNHDA and CDR2 SQIVND (reference sequence). The CDR3 has 13 residues. With 8 bases clipped from V and 5 bases from J, the junction kept 7 bases outside the gene matches. For the CDR3, the DNA is TGTGCCAGTTCGGGACAGGTTTTTACTGAAGCTTTCTTT. This translates into CASSGQVFTEAFF.

V gene TRBV7-9 combines with J gene TRBJ2-2, with TRBD2 matching 14 bases. CDR3 length: 15 amino acids. CDR1 and CDR2 (germline): SEHNR, FQNEAQ (reference sequence). V dropped 6 bases and J dropped 8; count of bases not matched to a gene: 5. Here the CDR3 DNA reads TGTGCCAGCAGTGGACTAGCGGGAGGCCCGGGGGAGCTGTTTTTT. Translating it yields CASSGLAGGPGELFF.